The entry below describes one T cell receptor (beta chain). Sequencing of TCR beta drew on CD8+ and CD4+ T cells from blood. The multiple sclerosis control group comprised treatment-naive patients with stable or active relapsing-remitting disease. Trimming stripped 3 bases from V and 4 bases from J, with 15 bases between. CDR3 size: 15 residues. The germline CDR1 and CDR2 sequences are MGHDK and SYGVNS. cDNA came from 0.5 to 1 ug RNA primed by random hexamers. TCRdb analysed the immunoSEQ multiplex PCR reads with MiXCR anew, one entry per CDR3 protein. This table holds about 210,000 distinct CDR3 sequences, approximately 95% found once. The data stem from a study of CD8 T cells in Susac syndrome.

V and J are TRBV25-1 and TRBJ1-2; D may be TRBD1 (6 bases). The sequenced material came from CD4+ T cells from PBMCs. This TCR was recovered from a human donor with multiple sclerosis. CDR3 in amino acids: CASSDSPPGAYGYTF. In DNA, the CDR3 is TGTGCCAGCAGTGATTCCCCGCCAGGGGCCTATGGCTACACCTTC.